These 24 T cell receptor beta chains share one sample of origin, sequenced in a study of blood T cells in healthy people across ages (dated by TCRdb to the mid-2010s). The library was generated by 5' RACE. TCRdb names Illumina HiSeq 2500 as the instrument used. A second roughly 6 to 12 cycle PCR used a sample-barcoded 5' primer and a J-beta primer mix. The public reads were reanalyzed by TCRdb: fastp trimming at Q25, MiXCR alignment, in-frame beta chains only. Each entry merges the rows of one CDR3 protein and shows their most common DNA and genes. Within this sample are about 760,000 distinct CDR3 sequences, with roughly three fifths of them counted one time only. Together, the top ten hold roughly 25% of the sample. Sequencing used blood. These receptors all come from a man aged 35 to 55 in good health.

The V and J genes are TRBV28 and TRBJ2-2, with 14 bases that match TRBD2. Germline V gene data show CDR1 as MDHEN and CDR2 as SYDVKM. Unmatched junction bases numbered 17, after V lost 5 bases and J lost 6 bases. The length of the CDR3 is 20 residues. Here the CDR3 reads CASSPSRGLAGVSRAGELFF. The CDR3, as DNA: TGTGCCAGCAGTCCCTCGAGGGGACTAGCGGGAGTGAGCAGGGCCGGGGAGCTGTTTTTT.

As for this clonotype: Sequence at one end of the junction differs from germline and may be a read error. The rearrangement links TRBV9 to TRBJ2-3, with a possible D match to TRBD2 (5 bases). From germline, CDR1 is SGDLS and CDR2 YYNGEE. The CDR3 runs to 15 residues. This chain's CDR3 is CASSYRSGGTDTQYF. Here the CDR3 DNA reads TGCGCCAGCAGCTACCGAAGCGGAGGAACAGATACGCAGTATTTT.

This clonotype was seen just once. Relative to the germline gene, one junction end is altered; a read error may explain this. The chain joins TRBV18 to TRBJ2-2; no firm D call. CDR3 length: 16 residues. Per the germline V gene, CDR1 is KGHSH and CDR2 is LQKENI. The CDR3 DNA follows: TGTGCCAGCTCACCTCCAGTATCAAAGAACACTGGGGAGCTGTTTTTT. Protein product: CASSPPVSKNTGELFF.

This chain links TRBV28 with TRBJ2-6; possible D gene TRBD2, 5 bases. V dropped 3 bases and J dropped 0 bases, with 12 bases sitting between them. The CDR3 loop spans 17 amino acids. Germline V gene data show CDR1 as MDHEN and CDR2 as SYDVKM. The CDR3 here is CASSLSGELSGANVLTF. CDR3 DNA sequence: TGTGCCAGCAGTTTGAGCGGTGAACTCTCTGGGGCCAACGTCCTGACTTTC. Looking up the rest from reference TRBV28 and TRBJ2-6 gives the full variable domain: DVKVTQSSRYLVKRTGEKVFLECVQDMDHENMFWYRQDPGLGLRLIYFSYDVKMKEKGDIPEGYSVSREKKERFSLILESASTNQTSMYLCASSLSGELSGANVLTFGAGSRLTVL.

The chain carries TRBV11-3 and TRBJ1-1, with no clear D. The germline CDR1 and CDR2 sequences are SGHNT and YENEEA. The V end lost 4 bases, the J end lost 4 bases, and 16 bases lay between the germline ends. The CDR3 loop spans 15 amino acids. The CDR3 region is CASSSGPASSTEAFF. CDR3 in DNA: TGTGCCAGCAGCTCCGGCCCCGCGAGTAGCACTGAAGCTTTCTTT.

The chain couples TRBV9 to TRBJ1-2, with 10 nucleotides matching TRBD1. Unmatched junction bases numbered 14, after V lost 3 bases and J lost 0 bases. Germline values: CDR1 SGDLS, CDR2 YYNGEE. The CDR3 has 19 residues. The CDR3 DNA follows: TGTGCCAGCAGCGAGGGGGAGAGGACAGGGGGGGGATCTAACTATGGCTACACCTTC. Translation: CASSEGERTGGGSNYGYTF.

The chain's CDR3 is CASSVASGPYEQYF. The CDR3 coding sequence is TGTGCCAGCAGCGTAGCTAGCGGGCCCTACGAGCAGTACTTC. The J gene is TRBJ2-7, the V gene TRBV9; 8 bases line up with TRBD2. Germline-derived CDR1 and CDR2 are SGDLS and YYNGEE. This CDR3 contains 14 residues. The V and J ends lost 0 bases and 2 bases, in that order; junction bases with no gene match: 1.

The V and J genes are TRBV29-1 and TRBJ1-2; maybe TRBD1 (5 bases). This CDR3 is 12 amino acids long. Trimming pared 2 bases from V and 2 bases from J, leaving 6 bases between. Germline assignment: CDR1 SQVTM and CDR2 ANQGSEA. In nucleotides, the CDR3 is TGCAGCGTTGAACCAGGGAACTATGGCTACACCTTC. Its translation: CSVEPGNYGYTF. Full variable domain (outside the CDR3, taken from reference TRBV29-1 and TRBJ1-2): SAVISQKPSRDICQRGTSLTIQCQVDSQVTMMFWYRQQPGQSLTLIATANQGSEATYESGFVIDKFPISRPNLTFSTLTVSNMSPEDSSIYLCSVEPGNYGYTFGSGTRLTVV.

The chain couples TRBV20-1 to TRBJ1-5, with 9 bases identical to TRBD1. This CDR3 has 16 amino acids. Germline loops: CDR1 DFQATT, CDR2 SNEGSKA (reference sequence). The V gene end was trimmed by 1 base and the J gene end by 6 bases; junction bases not matched to a gene: 10. DNA for the CDR3: TGCAGTGCTAGAGGAATAAGACAGGGGGGAATTCAGCCCCAGCATTTT. Amino acids: CSARGIRQGGIQPQHF.

This clonotype was seen only a few times. The chain employs TRBV4-1 and TRBJ2-7, with D possibly TRBD1 on 7 matching bases. This CDR3 is built from 16 residues. Germline CDR1 is MGHRA and CDR2 is YSYEKL. The V and J ends lost 0 bases and 6 bases respectively, with 18 bases between them. Here the CDR3 DNA reads TGCGCCAGCAGCCAAGATCCGGCGGGGACAGTCCCCGAGCAGTACTTC. It yields the protein CASSQDPAGTVPEQYF.

V is TRBV7-6 and J is TRBJ1-1; D is undetermined. There are 14 residues in the CDR3. CDR1 and CDR2 (germline): SGHVS, FNYEAQ. V was trimmed by 1 base and J by 3 bases, leaving 9 bases between them. In nucleotides, the CDR3 is TGTGCCAGCAGCTTAGGAGGGCTCCACACTGAAGCTTTCTTT. Amino acids: CASSLGGLHTEAFF.

This rearrangement joins TRBV20-1 to TRBJ1-1; TRBD1 agrees at 8 bases. Per the germline V gene, CDR1 is DFQATT and CDR2 is SNEGSKA (reference sequence). The CDR3 has 15 residues. Trimming at V came to 4 bases and at J to 6 bases, leaving 13 bases not matched to a gene. CDR3 coding DNA: TGCAGTGCTAAAAAAGCCGGGACAGGAGGCTCTGAAGCTTTCTTT. Protein sequence: CSAKKAGTGGSEAFF.

The rearrangement uses TRBV12-3 or TRBV12-4 and TRBJ2-3; D remains unclear. Between the trimmed V and J ends, which lost 3 bases and 1 base, there was a span of 11 bases. There are 15 residues in the CDR3. The CDR3 loop is CASSLVGWGTDTQYF. The CDR3 DNA sequence: TGTGCCAGCAGTTTGGTCGGATGGGGCACAGATACGCAGTATTTT.

The V gene is TRBV28, the J gene TRBJ2-5; 9 bases are shared with TRBD2. This CDR3 has 14 residues. V lost 7 bases to trimming and J lost 11 bases; unmatched junction nucleotides: 14. Germline CDR1 reads MDHEN; CDR2 reads SYDVKM. The CDR3 region has the DNA TGTGCCAGCAAGGCTAGCGGGGATCTTTTAGAGCAGTACTTC. Encoded protein: CASKASGDLLEQYF.

In DNA form, the CDR3 reads TGTGCCAGCAAGGCTAGAACGAACACCGGGGAGCTGTTTTTT. Protein product: CASKARTNTGELFF. J is TRBJ2-2 and V is TRBV6-1, with unresolved D. Trimming removed 7 bases from V and 0 bases from J, with 9 bases in between. The CDR3 has 14 residues. CDR1 MNHNS and CDR2 SASEGT come from the germline V gene.

The chain uses TRBV2 and TRBJ2-1, with TRBD1 matching 9 bases. This CDR3 comprises 13 residues. The germline CDR1 and CDR2 sequences are SNHLY and FYNNEI. V gave up 8 bases and J gave up 7 bases; unmatched junction bases: 6. The CDR3 loop reads CASARDRDNEQFF. The CDR3 DNA follows: TGTGCCAGCGCCCGGGACAGGGATAATGAGCAGTTCTTC. The full variable domain, rest sourced from reference TRBV2 and TRBJ2-1, is EPEVTQTPSHQVTQMGQEVILRCVPISNHLYFYWYRQILGQKVEFLVSFYNNEISEKSEIFDDQFSVERPDGSNFTLKIRSTKLEDSAMYFCASARDRDNEQFFGPGTRLTVL.

V gene TRBV19 combines with J gene TRBJ2-1; 10 nucleotides match TRBD1. The germline gives CDR1 LNHDA, CDR2 SQIVND (reference sequence). This CDR3 comprises 13 residues. J gave up 5 bases and V 8 bases, and 3 bases lay outside the gene matches. The CDR3 DNA reads TGTGCCAGTTCAGGACAGGGGGACAATGAGCAGTTCTTC. Translated: CASSGQGDNEQFF.

This chain connects TRBV6-2 or TRBV6-3 to TRBJ2-5, with 7 bases fitting TRBD2. The V gene end was trimmed by 6 bases and the J gene end by 11 bases; junction bases not matched to a gene: 18. Germline V gene lookup returns CDR1 MNHEY and CDR2 SVGEGT. This CDR3 has 15 amino acids. Here the CDR3 DNA reads TGTGCCAGCAGACAGACGGGAGGCCCTTTAAGTGGGCAGTACTTC. Its translation is CASRQTGGPLSGQYF.

This clonotype was picked up a small number of times. The chain employs TRBV12-3 or TRBV12-4 and TRBJ1-5, with D possibly TRBD1 on 6 matching bases. The CDR3 runs 15 residues. V was pared by 8 bases and J by 5 bases, with 19 bases between. The CDR3 nucleotides read TGTGCCAGCGCACCAACAGGGAGGGGCCATCAGCCCCAGCATTTT. As protein: CASAPTGRGHQPQHF.

In this sample, this clonotype turned up many times. The rearrangement links TRBV4-3 to TRBJ2-4; D not resolved. The CDR3 covers 14 residues. The germline V gene encodes CDR1 LGHNA and CDR2 YSLEER. Trimming took 0 bases from V and 7 from J, leaving 10 bases between them. The CDR3 nucleotides read TGCGCCAGCAGCCAAGATACGGGCCGGAACATTCAGTACTTC. Amino acids: CASSQDTGRNIQYF.

This chain uses TRBV5-1 with TRBJ1-1, with 8 positions matching TRBD1. The CDR3 runs 12 residues. Unmatched junction bases numbered 3, after V lost 4 bases and J lost 7 bases. The germline V gene has CDR1 SGHRS and CDR2 YFSETQ. CDR3 coding DNA: TGCGCCAGCAGCCCGACAGGGGTTGAAGCTTTCTTT. Encoded protein: CASSPTGVEAFF.

V and J are TRBV12-3 or TRBV12-4 and TRBJ2-6; D possibly uses TRBD1 or TRBD2 (5 bases each). The CDR3 spans 18 residues. V lost 2 bases, J lost 0 bases, and 14 bases lay in between. The CDR3 reads CASSLMVGRSSGANVLTF. In DNA, the CDR3 is TGTGCCAGCAGTTTAATGGTGGGACGGAGCTCTGGGGCCAACGTCCTGACTTTC.

The V call is TRBV6-2 or TRBV6-3, the J call TRBJ1-2; D is uncertain. CDR3 size: 14 residues. The V gene lost 2 bases and the J gene lost 4 bases, with 11 bases spanning the gap. Germline CDR1 and CDR2: MNHEY and SVGEGT. The CDR3 region is CASSYGVVAYGYTF. The CDR3 DNA sequence: TGTGCCAGCAGTTACGGCGTGGTTGCCTATGGCTACACCTTC.

The chain has TRBV5-1 and TRBJ2-6; either TRBD1 or TRBD2 may supply D (5 bases each). Trimming pared 0 bases from V and 0 bases from J, leaving 16 bases between. CDR1 and CDR2 (germline): SGHRS, YFSETQ. This CDR3 comprises 19 residues. CDR3 residues: CASSLAGNRFSSGANVLTF. The CDR3 bases are TGCGCCAGCAGCTTGGCCGGGAACAGGTTCAGCTCTGGGGCCAACGTCCTGACTTTC. Together with reference TRBV5-1 and TRBJ2-6, the CDR3 gives the full variable domain: KAGVTQTPRYLIKTRGQQVTLSCSPISGHRSVSWYQQTPGQGLQFLFEYFSETQRNKGNFPGRFSGRQFSNSRSEMNVSTLELGDSALYLCASSLAGNRFSSGANVLTFGAGSRLTVL.